Each of the 11 T cell receptor beta chains below was sequenced from the same sample in a study of Tregs in tolerant kidney transplant recipients (dated by TCRdb to between 2019 and 2020). Libraries were prepared through the immunoSEQ multiplex PCR assay. This is the immuneACCESS table as TCRdb keeps it, with only in-frame sequences that have V and J called. A part of the clones is gone; compared with another copy, unresolved V genes explain less than half, and the rest is unexplained. The table for this sample records 50,000 or so clones. The ten most abundant clones make up about 0.82% of the sample. Interpreted using the paper, the time point label stands for: blood sample drawn before combined kidney and bone marrow transplant. The sequencing here drew on CD4+ T cells from blood, taken before the transplant. These receptors came from a human donor who received a combined kidney and bone marrow transplant.

Points on this clone: The read finishes 3 residues shy of the CDR3 end, and the germline J gene is used to complete it. The J gene is TRBJ1-2, the V gene TRBV6-2 or TRBV6-3, with D possibly TRBD1 on 5 matching bases. The germline V gene encodes CDR1 MNHEY and CDR2 SVGEGT. The CDR3 is 14 residues long. The CDR3 DNA, read in part, is TGTGCCAGCATCATGGGGGACTCTGGGTACGGC. Protein product: CASIMGDSGYG. The full CDR3 reads CASIMGDSGYGYTF.

Comments on this clone: The DNA ends 3 residues before the CDR3 does, and the rest of the CDR3 is filled in from the germline J gene. The chain has TRBV2 and TRBJ1-4; unclear D gene. CDR1 is SNHLY, CDR2 FYNNEI, per germline. Trimming left V 4 bases short and J 5 bases short, with 8 bases between. CDR3 size: 13 residues. The CDR3 is CASSGRMNEKLFF. The part of the CDR3 DNA that was read is TGTGCCAGCAGTGGGCGGATGAATGAAAAA.

In regard to this clone: The sequence runs out 3 residues before the end of the CDR3; the remainder is reconstructed from the germline J gene. The rearrangement links TRBV20-1 to TRBJ2-3; unclear D gene. Germline V CDR1 and CDR2: DFQATT, SNEGSKA (reference sequence). The CDR3 has 12 residues. V shed 2 bases and J shed 5 bases, with 8 bases lying between them. The CDR3 DNA, read in part, is TGCAGTGCTAGACCCCCGGGAGATACG. It is translated as CSARPPGDT. The whole CDR3 sequence is CSARPPGDTQYF.

A word on this clone: The read terminates 3 residues ahead of where the CDR3 ends, so the germline J gene completes it. The chain employs TRBV11-2 and TRBJ1-1; D unresolved. Trimming pared 0 bases from V and 5 bases from J, leaving 7 bases between. CDR3 size: 13 residues. In germline, CDR1 is SGHAT, CDR2 FQNNGV. The CDR3 reads CASSLDRGTEAFF. The covered CDR3 bases are TGTGCCAGCAGCTTAGATCGAGGGACTGAA.

Regarding this clone: Sequencing ends 3 residues short of the CDR3 end; the germline J gene provides the rest. This sequence joins TRBV6-2 or TRBV6-3 and TRBJ2-5; D might be TRBD2 (6 bases). This CDR3 is 14 amino acids long. Trimming took 7 bases from V and 1 from J, leaving 13 bases between them. The germline CDR1 and CDR2 sequences are MNHEY and SVGEGT. CDR3 DNA (partial): TGTGCCAGCACGCTAGCCGGGGGCCAAGAGACC. Translating it yields CASTLAGGQET. The whole CDR3 sequence is CASTLAGGQETQYF.

Regarding this clone: The CDR3 end falls 3 residues outside the read, so it is completed with the germline J gene. The rearrangement uses TRBV13 and TRBJ2-7; D tentatively fits TRBD1 or TRBD2 (6 bases each). Germline V gene sequence: CDR1 PRHDT, CDR2 FYEKMQ (reference sequence). The CDR3 is 17 residues long. With 3 bases removed from V and 3 bases from J, the gap between germline ends came to 21 bases. The CDR3 spells CASSFGHGRDMGYEQYF. The sequenced part of the CDR3 DNA is TGTGCCAGCAGCTTCGGTCATGGGCGGGACATGGGCTACGAG.

The sequenced part of the CDR3 DNA is TGTGCCAGCTCACCACCGGGGGGAGGGAACGCCAAAAACATT. Translating gives CASSPPGGGNAKNI. The entire CDR3 sequence reads CASSPPGGGNAKNIQYF. V and J are TRBV18 and TRBJ2-4; TRBD2 matches 7 bases. The read stops 3 residues short of the end of the CDR3; the missing end is completed from the germline J gene. The J segment lost 1 base and the V segment lost 0 bases, leaving 6 bases of the junction unmatched. Germline V gene lookup returns CDR1 KGHSH and CDR2 LQKENI. This CDR3 has 17 residues.

A note on this clone: Read data end 3 residues before the CDR3 end; the end is taken from the germline J gene. The genes are TRBV5-1 and TRBJ1-2; possible D gene TRBD1, 6 bases. The V gene lost 1 base and the J gene lost 6 bases, with 13 bases spanning the gap. Per the germline V gene, CDR1 is SGHRS and CDR2 is YFSETQ. The CDR3 length is 14 residues. CDR3 DNA (partial): TGCGCCAGCAGCTTGTCGGCGGGGGCCGATGGC. Protein product: CASSLSAGADG. The CDR3, in full, reads CASSLSAGADGYTF.

On this clone itself: The observed sequence ends 3 residues before the CDR3 terminus, with the missing tail filled in from the germline J gene. The chain carries TRBV18 and TRBJ1-1; a weak D match, TRBD1 (6 bases). The germline CDR1 and CDR2 sequences are KGHSH and LQKENI. This CDR3 is 14 amino acids long. Deletions cut 2 bases from V and 5 bases from J, with 12 bases between. The CDR3 region is CASSPGGGRTEAFF. The CDR3 bases that were read are TGTGCCAGCTCACCAGGAGGGGGTAGGACTGAA.

About this clone: The read falls 3 residues short of the CDR3 end, and the missing part is taken from the germline J gene. The chain has TRBV20-1 and TRBJ1-2; the D gene is possibly TRBD1 (5 bases). Trimming took off 5 bases at V and 7 bases at J, with 14 bases between the two ends. The CDR3 consists of 12 residues. CDR1 is DFQATT and CDR2 is SNEGSKA in the germline V gene (reference sequence). The part of the CDR3 DNA that was read is TGCAGTGCTTGGACCAGGGAGGGTGGC. Translation: CSAWTREGG. The entire CDR3 is CSAWTREGGYTF.

With respect to this clone: The read comes to an end 3 residues before the CDR3 does, leaving the germline J gene to fill in the end. V usage is TRBV30 and J usage is TRBJ2-3, with 8 bases lining up with TRBD2. The CDR3 is made up of 14 amino acids. V dropped 4 bases and J dropped 5; count of bases not matched to a gene: 8. Germline-derived CDR1 and CDR2 are GTSNPN and SVGIG (reference sequence). CDR3 region: CAWTLGTSGDTQYF. The CDR3 DNA, read in part, is TGTGCCTGGACCTTAGGGACTAGTGGAGATACG.